The 19 T cell receptor beta chains presented below share a single source sample, sequenced in a study of OX40 agonist ivuxolimab in advanced cancers. Data came from immunoSEQ multiplex PCR; TCRdb stores just in-frame clones and leaves some out. The table includes about 60,000 clones, under 85% detected once. The sequences come from CD4+ or CD8+ T cells sorted from blood, collected in a trial of the OX40 agonist ivuxolimab. These receptors came from an adult with an advanced solid tumor such as melanoma, head and neck, liver or kidney cancer.

V is TRBV7-6 and J is TRBJ2-7; either TRBD1 or TRBD2 may fit D (5 bases each). Trimming took 1 base from V and 6 from J, leaving 16 bases between them. The CDR3 consists of 15 residues. Germline CDR1 and CDR2: SGHVS and FNYEAQ. CDR3 DNA sequence: TGTGCCAGCAGCTTAGATGAGGGGTTTAGTCTCGAGCAGTACTTC. Protein: CASSLDEGFSLEQYF.

The gene calls are TRBV10-3 and TRBJ2-7; 13 bases line up with TRBD2. The CDR3 totals 16 residues. CDR1 ENHRY and CDR2 SYGVKD come from the germline V gene. J lost 2 bases, V lost 4 bases, and 5 bases had no gene match. The CDR3: CAISARLAGGTYEQYF. The CDR3 DNA is TGTGCCATCAGTGCTCGACTAGCGGGAGGCACCTACGAGCAGTACTTC.

The chain links TRBV7-8 to TRBJ1-5, with D unresolved. The CDR3 has 15 residues. Germline CDR1 is SGHVS and CDR2 is FQNEAQ. V lost 1 base, J lost 4 bases, and 11 bases lay in between. CDR3 sequence: CASSLGERGNQPQHF. The CDR3 nucleotides read TGTGCCAGCAGCTTAGGAGAGCGGGGAAATCAGCCCCAGCATTTT. Variable domain in full (rest from reference TRBV7-8 and TRBJ1-5): GAGVSQSPRYKVAKRGQDVALRCDPISGHVSLFWYQQALGQGPEFLTYFQNEAQLDKSGLPSDRFFAERPEGSVSTLKIQRTQQEDSAVYLCASSLGERGNQPQHFGDGTRLSIL.

J is TRBJ2-7 and V is TRBV19; 7 bases are shared with TRBD1. The CDR3 is 15 amino acids. With V trimmed by 1 base and J by 2 bases, 5 bases remained unmatched. From germline, CDR1 is LNHDA and CDR2 SQIVND (reference sequence). CDR3 in DNA: TGTGCCAGTAGTATAGCCCACAGGGGAGCCTACGAGCAGTACTTC. Translating gives CASSIAHRGAYEQYF. The variable domain in full, completed from reference TRBV19 and TRBJ2-7, reads DGGITQSPKYLFRKEGQNVTLSCEQNLNHDAMYWYRQDPGQGLRLIYYSQIVNDFQKGDIAEGYSVSREKKESFPLTVTSAQKNPTAFYLCASSIAHRGAYEQYFGPGTRLTVT.

This rearrangement joins TRBV5-1 to TRBJ2-1; possibly TRBD1 or TRBD2 for D (6 bases each). Germline lookup yields CDR1 SGHRS and CDR2 YFSETQ. This CDR3 has 16 residues. With 6 bases removed from V and 0 bases from J, the gap between germline ends came to 16 bases. CDR3 sequence reads: CASMGGLISSYNEQFF. The CDR3 DNA reads as TGCGCCAGCATGGGGGGCCTAATCAGCTCCTACAATGAGCAGTTCTTC.

The V and J genes are TRBV5-6 and TRBJ1-1; D may be TRBD1 (6 bases). Between the trimmed V and J ends, which lost 2 bases and 1 base, there was a span of 15 bases. Per the germline V gene, CDR1 is SGHDT and CDR2 is YYEEEE. CDR3 length: 16 residues. CDR3 sequence reads: CASSFTGSGKNTEAFF. CDR3 nucleotide sequence: TGTGCCAGCAGCTTTACAGGGTCGGGGAAGAACACTGAAGCTTTCTTT.

V gene TRBV5-6 combines with J gene TRBJ1-2, with a possible D match to TRBD1 (6 bases). The CDR3 extends over 15 amino acids. Germline V lookup: CDR1 SGHDT, CDR2 YYEEEE. V dropped 4 bases and J dropped 4 bases, with 17 bases sitting between them. Written as DNA, the CDR3 is TGTGCCAGCAGCCTCCCTCGCGGGGACACCTATGGCTACACCTTC. Amino acids: CASSLPRGDTYGYTF.

The J gene is TRBJ2-1, the V gene TRBV7-9; D is perhaps TRBD1 or TRBD2 (5 bases each). CDR1 is SEHNR, CDR2 FQNEAQ, per germline (reference sequence). The ends were cut back, 5 bases at V and 1 base at J, with 15 bases in the middle. CDR3 length: 16 residues. This chain's CDR3 is CASSASRGASYNEQFF. The CDR3 DNA sequence: TGTGCCAGCAGCGCGTCTAGAGGGGCGTCCTACAATGAGCAGTTCTTC.

The chain couples TRBV28 to TRBJ1-5; 7 bases agree with TRBD1. Germline values: CDR1 MDHEN, CDR2 SYDVKM. J was trimmed by 5 bases and V by 9 bases; bases with no gene match: 10. The CDR3 runs to 14 residues. The CDR3 DNA follows: TGTGCCAGGGGGGGGACAGAGCGGGATCAGCCCCAGCATTTT. Translation: CARGGTERDQPQHF.

The V and J genes are TRBV27 and TRBJ1-5; D is unclear. There are 14 residues in the CDR3. V lost 3 bases and J lost 6, with 12 bases in between. CDR1 is MNHEY, CDR2 SMNVEV, per germline (reference sequence). The CDR3 loop is CASSFNTGGQPQHF. DNA of the CDR3: TGTGCCAGCAGTTTTAATACCGGTGGTCAGCCCCAGCATTTT.

This chain connects TRBV7-6 to TRBJ2-1; TRBD1 matches 9 bases. The CDR3 is made up of 19 amino acids. Germline CDR1 SGHVS, CDR2 FNYEAQ. V shed 0 bases and J 3 bases; nucleotides not matched to a gene: 12. CDR3 nucleotide sequence: TGTGCCAGCAGCTTAGCACCGGGACAGGGAGACCGAGGCTACAATGAGCAGTTCTTC. Its protein product is CASSLAPGQGDRGYNEQFF.

This clone has a single count. The chain employs TRBV19 and TRBJ1-1; D is ambiguous. CDR3 length: 13 residues. The V end lost 5 bases, the J end lost 0 bases, and 7 bases lay between the germline ends. Germline values: CDR1 LNHDA, CDR2 SQIVND (reference sequence). CDR3 protein: CASSATVNTEAFF. CDR3 DNA sequence: TGTGCCAGTAGTGCGACGGTGAACACTGAAGCTTTCTTT.

This clone has more than one count but fewer than ten. V and J are TRBV6-1 and TRBJ1-2; possibly TRBD1 for D (6 bases). The CDR3 spans 15 residues. The germline V gene has CDR1 MNHNS and CDR2 SASEGT. V lost 2 bases and J 3 bases, leaving 13 bases between the germline ends. This CDR3 reads CASSESVSGDYGYTF. CDR3 bases: TGTGCCAGCAGTGAAAGTGTCTCAGGGGACTATGGCTACACCTTC.

The chain recombines TRBV6-6 with TRBJ2-5, with TRBD1 identical over 10 bases. Germline V gene data show CDR1 as MNHNY and CDR2 as SVGAGI (reference sequence). V dropped 10 bases and J dropped 7; count of bases not matched to a gene: 6. CDR3 length: 12 residues. CDR3 in amino acids: CATGTGDWTQYF. As DNA, the CDR3 is TGTGCCACCGGGACAGGGGACTGGACCCAGTACTTC.

This clone was picked up one time. The J gene is TRBJ2-7, the V gene TRBV4-1, with D unclear. From germline, CDR1 is MGHRA and CDR2 YSYEKL. This CDR3 has 13 amino acids. Deletions cut 5 bases from V and 5 bases from J, with 13 bases between. The CDR3 DNA follows: TGCGCCAGCAGCAACCTCCCGGTCCACGAGCAGTACTTC. As protein: CASSNLPVHEQYF.

This chain connects TRBV15 to TRBJ1-6; 10 bases line up with TRBD1. The germline V gene has CDR1 LNHNV and CDR2 YYDKDF (reference sequence). The CDR3 totals 15 residues. The ends lost 2 bases at V and 8 bases at J; junction bases unmatched: 3. CDR3 nucleotide sequence: TGTGCCACCAGCAGATGGGGGACAGGGGATTCACCCCTCCACTTT. This translates into CATSRWGTGDSPLHF. The variable domain in full, completed from reference TRBV15 and TRBJ1-6, reads DAMVIQNPRYQVTQFGKPVTLSCSQTLNHNVMYWYQQKSSQAPKLLFHYYDKDFNNEADTPDNFQSRRPNTSFCFLDIRSPGLGDTAMYLCATSRWGTGDSPLHFGNGTRLTVT.

The chain uses TRBV7-9 and TRBJ1-3, with unresolved D. V dropped 7 bases and J dropped 3 bases, with 10 bases sitting between them. The CDR3 length is 13 residues. Germline V gives CDR1 SEHNR, CDR2 FQNEAQ (reference sequence). In nucleotides, the CDR3 is TGTGCCAGCACCCCCGGCGGTGGAAACACCATATATTTT. This translates into CASTPGGGNTIYF.

The rearrangement uses TRBV21-1 and TRBJ2-7; the D call TRBD2 from the table was never checked on the DNA. TRBV21-1 is recorded as a pseudogene. The CDR3 has 12 amino acids. The CDR3 loop is CASRESGYEQYF. The CDR3 region has the DNA TGTGCCAGCAGGGAAAGCGGCTACGAGCAGTACTTC.

This clone has only one observation. The chain recombines TRBV27 with TRBJ2-1; D may be TRBD2 (5 bases). Germline CDR1 and CDR2: MNHEY and SMNVEV (reference sequence). This CDR3 region has 15 residues. V lost 6 bases to trimming and J lost 0 bases, with 12 bases between them. In nucleotides, the CDR3 is TGTGCCAGCAGGGAGGTATTCTTCTCCTACAATGAGCAGTTCTTC. Translating it yields CASREVFFSYNEQFF.